This entry describes one T cell receptor (beta chain). The antigen is undetermined. Each donor's status was that of a healthy bone marrow donor. This record comes from a study of cytomegalovirus exposure and HLA in healthy donors. Study as a whole: From about 170 million T cells, an earlier analysis saw roughly 110 million unique TCR beta sequences. Findings and caveats of the study: Later on, a genetic analysis was performed. It linked a missense variant in DCLRE1C with V- and J-gene trimming of TCR beta. The study recorded about 160 TCR beta chains that were cytomegalovirus-associated.

CDR3 length: 13 residues. V lost 5 bases, J lost 3 bases, and 9 bases lay in between. Germline lookup yields CDR1 SEHNR and CDR2 FQNEAQ (reference sequence). This PCR relied on a set of 60 Vbeta primers and 13 Jbeta primers. Repertoires were generated with immunoSEQ multiplex PCR, while TCRdb's copy carries only in-frame clones and drops some. This sample has around 130,000 clones, with roughly 80% found just once. The sequenced material came from PBMCs. This receptor was obtained from a man aged 50 to 60 in good health and CMV-seronegative. The chain couples TRBV7-9 to TRBJ2-3; tentative D call: TRBD1 (5 bases). The CDR3 protein is CASSLRDTDTQYF. The CDR3 nucleotides read TGTGCCAGCAGCCTCAGGGATACAGATACGCAGTATTTT. The full variable domain, in which reference TRBV7-9 and TRBJ2-3 provide the parts outside the CDR3, is DTGVSQNPRHKITKRGQNVTFRCDPISEHNRLYWYRQTLGQGPEFLTYFQNEAQLEKSRLLSDRFSAERPKGSFSTLEIQRTEQGDSAMYLCASSLRDTDTQYFGPGTRLTVL.